A single sample is the source of the 23 T cell receptor beta chains below, sequenced in a study of cytomegalovirus exposure and HLA in healthy donors. In the PCR, 60 Vbeta and 13 Jbeta primers were used. The repertoire was sequenced with immunoSEQ multiplex PCR; TCRdb's copy has only in-frame clones and lacks some. This table has 100,000 or so clones, roughly 15% appearing once. Sequenced: PBMCs. All receptors come from a female donor in good health and CMV-seronegative.

This clone was counted between two and nine times. J is TRBJ2-3 and V is TRBV7-3; 9 nucleotides agree with TRBD1. The germline gives CDR1 SGHTA, CDR2 FQGTGA. The V segment lost 0 bases and the J segment 4 bases; nucleotides outside the gene matches: 8. The CDR3 sequence is 17 residues long. The CDR3 DNA reads TGTGCCAGCAGCTTAACGGGACAGGGAGGGGGCGCAGATACGCAGTATTTT. This encodes CASSLTGQGGGADTQYF.

This chain joins TRBV4-2 and TRBJ2-3, with a possible D match to TRBD1 (5 bases). Germline V lookup: CDR1 LGHNA, CDR2 YNFKEQ. This CDR3 has 15 residues. Deletions cut 1 base from V and 0 bases from J, with 8 bases between. The CDR3 reads CASSQVQGSTDTQYF. The CDR3 coding sequence is TGTGCCAGCAGCCAAGTTCAGGGTAGCACAGATACGCAGTATTTT.

This clone showed up just a few times. This rearrangement joins TRBV2 to TRBJ1-2; possibly TRBD1 for D (5 bases). In germline, CDR1 is SNHLY, CDR2 FYNNEI. The CDR3 runs 13 residues. Trimming removed 4 bases from V and 3 bases from J, with 9 bases in between. CDR3 DNA sequence: TGTGCCAGCAGTGGACAGTGGGACTATGGCTACACCTTC. Protein product: CASSGQWDYGYTF.

The V gene is TRBV27, the J gene TRBJ1-1; D is ambiguous. CDR1 MNHEY and CDR2 SMNVEV come from the germline V gene (reference sequence). CDR3 size: 14 residues. Trimming removed 3 bases from V and 5 bases from J, with 13 bases in between. CDR3 loop: CASSFGEGLTEAFF. Here the CDR3 DNA reads TGTGCCAGCAGTTTCGGGGAAGGTCTAACTGAAGCTTTCTTT.

This clone was seen a handful of times. This chain connects TRBV28 to TRBJ2-7; 7 bases match TRBD2. Germline CDR1 is MDHEN and CDR2 is SYDVKM. V was clipped by 6 bases and J by 0 bases; unmatched bases: 2. The CDR3 runs to 13 residues. The CDR3 reads CASRGGVSYEQYF. The CDR3 DNA reads as TGTGCCAGCAGGGGGGGGGTCTCCTACGAGCAGTACTTC.

This clone has just a few counts. The chain combines TRBV6-5 with TRBJ2-5; D possibly corresponds to TRBD2 (5 bases). The germline V gene has CDR1 MNHEY and CDR2 SVGAGI. This CDR3 contains 14 residues. V was trimmed by 6 bases and J by 6 bases, leaving 17 bases between them. The CDR3 nucleotides read TGTGCCAGCAGCTGGAGAGGGAGTCGAAAGACCCAGTACTTC. Protein: CASSWRGSRKTQYF.

This clone occurred a few times. The chain recombines TRBV5-6 with TRBJ2-5; D gene unclear. The V gene's germline CDR1 is SGHDT and CDR2 YYEEEE. The CDR3 runs 14 residues. V was cut by 0 bases and J by 5 bases, with 11 bases left in between. This chain's CDR3 is CASSLAGAGETQYF. The CDR3 bases are TGTGCCAGCAGCTTGGCCGGAGCCGGCGAGACCCAGTACTTC.

This clone was detected a few times. This chain uses TRBV5-1 with TRBJ2-7; possibly TRBD2 for D (6 bases). The CDR3 is made up of 14 amino acids. Germline CDR1 reads SGHRS; CDR2 reads YFSETQ. Deletions cut 4 bases from V and 1 base from J, with 12 bases between. CDR3 protein: CASSGLGGSYEQYF. The CDR3 DNA sequence: TGCGCCAGCAGCGGTCTTGGGGGGTCCTACGAGCAGTACTTC.

V and J are TRBV11-1 and TRBJ2-5; tentatively, D is TRBD1 (6 bases). The CDR3 spans 15 residues. V dropped 5 bases and J dropped 2 bases, with 15 bases sitting between them. Germline CDR1 and CDR2: SGHAT and FQDESV (reference sequence). The CDR3 is CASSIPRTVQETQYF. As DNA, the CDR3 is TGTGCCAGCAGCATCCCCCGGACAGTTCAAGAGACCCAGTACTTC.

This clone appeared a few times. The gene calls are TRBV6-1 and TRBJ2-7; 10 bases line up with TRBD2. Per germline, CDR1 MNHNS and CDR2 SASEGT. The CDR3 is 14 residues long. V trimming: 2 bases; J trimming: 13 bases; junction bases outside the gene matches: 11. The CDR3 DNA sequence: TGTGCCAGCAGTGAACGTGGAGCGGGGGGGCATCTTTACTTC. Its translation is CASSERGAGGHLYF.

The V and J genes are TRBV30 and TRBJ2-2; TRBD1 is a possible D gene (5 bases). Germline V gene lookup returns CDR1 GTSNPN and CDR2 SVGIG (reference sequence). Trimming took 1 base from V and 4 from J, leaving 10 bases between them. The CDR3 length is 14 residues. The CDR3 DNA reads as TGTGCCTGGAGTGGAAAGACAGTCACCGGGGAGCTGTTTTTT. Its translation: CAWSGKTVTGELFF.

The chain combines TRBV28 with TRBJ1-2; no clear D. Germline CDR1 reads MDHEN; CDR2 reads SYDVKM. V shed 6 bases and J shed 7 bases, with 18 bases lying between them. CDR3 length: 14 amino acids. The CDR3 DNA is TGTGCCAGCAGAGAGAGGCGGGGTATGACTGGCTACACCTTC. It codes for CASRERRGMTGYTF.

The sample holds a few counts of this clone. The rearrangement joins TRBV7-6 to TRBJ1-1, with D possibly matching TRBD1 (6 bases). The V end lost 1 base, the J end lost 0 bases, and 6 bases lay between the germline ends. Germline loops: CDR1 SGHVS, CDR2 FNYEAQ. The CDR3 spans 14 residues. DNA of the CDR3: TGTGCCAGCAGCTTAGGGGGGCTGAACACTGAAGCTTTCTTT. Translating gives CASSLGGLNTEAFF.

This clone was seen more than once but under ten times. This rearrangement joins TRBV5-1 to TRBJ2-3; TRBD2 agrees at 7 bases. The ends lost 3 bases at V and 4 bases at J; junction bases unmatched: 8. CDR3 length equals 15 residues. Germline V lookup: CDR1 SGHRS, CDR2 YFSETQ. Here the CDR3 reads CASSSLRESPDTQYF. The CDR3, as DNA: TGCGCCAGCAGCTCTTTGCGGGAGTCCCCAGATACGCAGTATTTT. The variable domain in full, with the rest retrieved from reference TRBV5-1 and TRBJ2-3, is KAGVTQTPRYLIKTRGQQVTLSCSPISGHRSVSWYQQTPGQGLQFLFEYFSETQRNKGNFPGRFSGRQFSNSRSEMNVSTLELGDSALYLCASSSLRESPDTQYFGPGTRLTVL.

The rearrangement links TRBV6-1 to TRBJ2-3; TRBD2 aligns across 10 bases. The CDR3 covers 14 residues. V lost 6 bases to trimming and J lost 11 bases; unmatched junction nucleotides: 11. Per the germline V gene, CDR1 is MNHNS and CDR2 is SASEGT. In nucleotides, the CDR3 is TGTGCCAGCAGCGAGACTAGCGGGCCACTTCTGCAGTATTTT. It yields the protein CASSETSGPLLQYF.

This clone was seen only a few times. The chain has TRBV19 and TRBJ1-5; D is ambiguous. The CDR3 sequence is 14 residues long. V lost 0 bases, J lost 2 bases, and 5 bases lay in between. Germline V gene sequence: CDR1 LNHDA, CDR2 SQIVND (reference sequence). The CDR3 DNA is TGTGCCAGTAGTATAGACGGGGGCAATCAGCCCCAGCATTTT. Protein sequence: CASSIDGGNQPQHF.

The V call is TRBV19, the J call TRBJ2-7; TRBD1 might be the D (5 bases). Germline CDR1 and CDR2: LNHDA and SQIVND (reference sequence). The length of the CDR3 is 12 residues. Trimming took off 5 bases at V and 4 bases at J, with 9 bases between the two ends. The chain's CDR3 is CASSPTGYEQYF. Here the CDR3 DNA reads TGTGCCAGTAGTCCAACAGGTTACGAGCAGTACTTC.

On this clone itself: The junction departs from the called germline gene at one end, perhaps through a read error. The CDR3 loop reads CASTSFGGAGDF. Written as DNA, the CDR3 is TGCGCCAGCACGTCATTTGGGGGCGCGGGGGACTTC. The chain employs TRBV5-1 and TRBJ2-7; the D gene is possibly TRBD2 (7 bases). CDR1 and CDR2 (germline): SGHRS, YFSETQ. This CDR3 has 12 residues.

This clone was observed a handful of times. The V and J genes are TRBV6-1 and TRBJ1-1; tentatively, D is TRBD1 (5 bases). This CDR3 region has 17 residues. Trimming removed 4 bases at V and 0 bases at J, with 18 bases between. Germline V gene lookup returns CDR1 MNHNS and CDR2 SASEGT. The CDR3 loop reads CASSAAIGGVVNTEAFF. DNA of the CDR3: TGTGCCAGCAGTGCCGCGATTGGAGGGGTGGTGAACACTGAAGCTTTCTTT.

This clone was seen more than once but under ten times. This chain joins TRBV27 and TRBJ2-1, with a tentative D call TRBD2 (5 bases). Trimming left V 3 bases short and J 8 bases short, with 5 bases between. Germline V gene lookup returns CDR1 MNHEY and CDR2 SMNVEV (reference sequence). The CDR3 spans 11 residues. The CDR3 DNA follows: TGTGCCAGCAGTTTGGGAGATGAGCAGTTCTTC. It yields the protein CASSLGDEQFF.

The chain employs TRBV7-2 and TRBJ2-7; 9 positions match TRBD2. CDR1 SGHTA and CDR2 FQGNSA come from the germline V gene. The CDR3 has 15 amino acids. V shed 4 bases and J 7 bases; nucleotides not matched to a gene: 11. The chain's CDR3 is CASSSTLAGAQEQYF. Written as DNA, the CDR3 is TGTGCCAGCAGCTCAACCTTAGCGGGAGCACAGGAGCAGTACTTC. Using reference TRBV7-2 and TRBJ2-7 for the parts outside the CDR3, the full variable domain is GAGVSQSPSNKVTEKGKDVELRCDPISGHTALYWYRQSLGQGLEFLIYFQGNSAPDKSGLPSDRFSAERTGGSVSTLTIQRTQQEDSAVYLCASSSTLAGAQEQYFGPGTRLTVT.

This clone was seen more than once but under ten times. The chain has TRBV27 and TRBJ1-2, with D unresolved. Germline V gene data show CDR1 as MNHEY and CDR2 as SMNVEV (reference sequence). With 6 bases removed from V and 5 bases from J, the gap between germline ends came to 13 bases. The length of the CDR3 is 13 residues. CDR3 nucleotide sequence: TGTGCCAGCAGGTCAACGGGCGGGTATGGCTACACCTTC. It encodes CASRSTGGYGYTF.

The chain recombines TRBV2 with TRBJ2-3; D is uncertain. Germline-derived CDR1 and CDR2 are SNHLY and FYNNEI. Deletions cut 5 bases from V and 1 base from J, with 13 bases between. The CDR3 totals 15 residues. The CDR3 is CASSSLLLGTDTQYF. CDR3 in DNA: TGTGCCAGCAGTTCACTCCTTTTGGGCACAGATACGCAGTATTTT.